The 32 T cell receptor beta chains given below trace back to one sample, sequenced in a study of technical replicates of blood from several donors. Using immunoSEQ multiplex PCR, the repertoire was profiled, and TCRdb retains in-frame clones only, with some absent. The sample includes tens of thousands of clones, around 97% of them seen just once. The specimen was T cells isolated from PBMCs. The receptors derive from a human donor in good health.

The V and J genes are TRBV5-1 and TRBJ2-3; TRBD1 might be the D (6 bases). The CDR3 has 15 residues. With 4 bases removed from V and 0 bases from J, the gap between germline ends came to 12 bases. Germline CDR1 reads SGHRS; CDR2 reads YFSETQ. The CDR3 loop reads CASSHRVESTDTQYF. DNA for the CDR3: TGCGCCAGCAGCCACAGGGTGGAGAGCACAGATACGCAGTATTTT.

The J gene is TRBJ2-1, the V gene TRBV11-2; the D gene is possibly TRBD1 (5 bases). This CDR3 comprises 14 residues. CDR1 is SGHAT and CDR2 is FQNNGV in the germline V gene. V lost 1 base, J lost 8 bases, and 12 bases lay in between. In nucleotides, the CDR3 is TGTGCCAGCAGCTTAGGACAGAGCATCTATGAGCAGTTCTTC. This translates into CASSLGQSIYEQFF.

CDR3 bases: TGTGCCAGCAAGCCGGGGAACGGGATCGCATATGGCTACACCTTC. The encoded protein is CASKPGNGIAYGYTF. V usage is TRBV6-5 and J usage is TRBJ1-2; D remains unclear. CDR1 and CDR2 (germline): MNHEY, SVGAGI. Trimming left V 7 bases short and J 5 bases short, with 20 bases between. This CDR3 is 15 amino acids long.

The rearrangement uses TRBV2 and TRBJ1-1; TRBD1 matches at 8 bases. The CDR3 sequence is 15 residues long. The J segment lost 1 base and the V segment lost 6 bases, leaving 7 bases of the junction unmatched. CDR1 and CDR2 (germline): SNHLY, FYNNEI. The CDR3 sequence is CASREGGTGNTEAFF. DNA of the CDR3: TGTGCCAGCAGGGAGGGCGGGACAGGGAACACTGAAGCTTTCTTT.

This rearrangement joins TRBV5-1 to TRBJ2-2, with D possibly being TRBD1 (5 bases). Trimming cost V 8 bases and J 4 bases, with 9 bases left between them. Germline CDR1 and CDR2: SGHRS and YFSETQ. The CDR3 length is 12 residues. DNA of the CDR3: TGCGCCAGTAGGACACCCACCGGGGAGCTGTTTTTT. Its protein product is CASRTPTGELFF.

V is TRBV27 and J is TRBJ2-3, with TRBD2 as a possible D gene (6 bases). This CDR3 is 14 amino acids long. V gave up 9 bases and J gave up 1 base, with 14 bases separating them. CDR1 and CDR2 (germline): MNHEY, SMNVEV (reference sequence). As DNA, the CDR3 is TGTGCCAGTCTGCCTTGGGGGGGCACAGATACGCAGTATTTT. Its protein is CASLPWGGTDTQYF.

The rearrangement uses TRBV10-3 and TRBJ1-1; possible D gene TRBD1, 6 bases. Trimming removed 8 bases at V and 6 bases at J, with 16 bases between. The CDR3 is 13 amino acids. Germline V gives CDR1 ENHRY, CDR2 SYGVKD. The CDR3, as DNA: TGTGCCATCCAGGCAGGGGAAAAATCTGAAGCTTTCTTT. It codes for CAIQAGEKSEAFF.

The chain has TRBV7-2 and TRBJ2-3; D is unclear. Trimming shortened V by 2 bases and J by 4 bases, and 7 bases separated the two germline ends. Germline loops: CDR1 SGHTA, CDR2 FQGNSA. The CDR3 is 13 amino acids. For the CDR3, the DNA is TGTGCCAGCAGCTTAAATCCGTCAGATACGCAGTATTTT. It codes for CASSLNPSDTQYF.

V usage is TRBV6-5 and J usage is TRBJ2-7; TRBD2 agrees at 7 bases. The CDR3 runs to 14 residues. V lost 6 bases, J lost 2 bases, and 7 bases stayed unmatched. Germline CDR1 reads MNHEY; CDR2 reads SVGAGI. CDR3 region: CASRQRDPPYEQYF. The DNA for the CDR3 is TGTGCCAGCAGACAGCGGGACCCGCCCTACGAGCAGTACTTC.

V usage is TRBV29-1 and J usage is TRBJ2-7, with a tentative D call TRBD2 (5 bases). V lost 7 bases and J 3 bases, leaving 19 bases between the germline ends. In germline, CDR1 is SQVTM, CDR2 ANQGSEA. The CDR3 length is 14 residues. This chain's CDR3 is CSALTPTGSYEQYF. For the CDR3, the DNA is TGCAGCGCATTAACCCCGACGGGAAGCTACGAGCAGTACTTC.

This clone came up once. This chain joins TRBV5-1 and TRBJ2-6; D call uncertain. Germline V gene sequence: CDR1 SGHRS, CDR2 YFSETQ. Trimming removed 4 bases from V and 0 bases from J, with 8 bases in between. The CDR3 totals 15 residues. Written as DNA, the CDR3 is TGCGCCAGCAGCCTCACAGCCTCTGGGGCCAACGTCCTGACTTTC. The encoded protein is CASSLTASGANVLTF.

In its sample, this clone was seen once. The chain is built from TRBV29-1 and TRBJ2-7, with TRBD1 matching over 9 bases. There are 13 residues in the CDR3. J was trimmed by 5 bases and V by 3 bases; bases with no gene match: 5. Germline V gene sequence: CDR1 SQVTM, CDR2 ANQGSEA. CDR3 nucleotides: TGCAGCGTTGACGGACAGGGGAGCAACGAGCAGTACTTC. Its protein product is CSVDGQGSNEQYF.

The rearrangement links TRBV19 to TRBJ2-5; D is perhaps TRBD1 (6 bases). This CDR3 contains 16 residues. Germline assignment: CDR1 LNHDA and CDR2 SQIVND (reference sequence). Trimming took 3 bases from V and 0 from J, leaving 14 bases between them. The CDR3 here is CASSIGGVGYQETQYF. For the CDR3, the DNA is TGTGCCAGTAGTATTGGGGGCGTTGGGTACCAAGAGACCCAGTACTTC.

This rearrangement joins TRBV7-9 to TRBJ2-7; 12 bases line up with TRBD1. This CDR3 region has 15 residues. The ends lost 5 bases at V and 5 bases at J; junction bases unmatched: 7. Germline CDR1 reads SEHNR; CDR2 reads FQNEAQ (reference sequence). The CDR3 loop reads CASSSRDRGLNEQYF. In DNA, the CDR3 is TGTGCCAGCAGCAGTCGGGACAGGGGGCTTAACGAGCAGTACTTC. Combining the CDR3 with reference TRBV7-9 and TRBJ2-7 gives the whole variable domain DTGVSQNPRHKITKRGQNVTFRCDPISEHNRLYWYRQTLGQGPEFLTYFQNEAQLEKSRLLSDRFSAERPKGSFSTLEIQRTEQGDSAMYLCASSSRDRGLNEQYFGPGTRLTVT.

The chain couples TRBV5-8 to TRBJ1-1, with D unresolved. The CDR3 extends over 13 amino acids. CDR1 is SGHTS and CDR2 is YDEGEE in the germline V gene. The V end was cut by 5 bases, the J end by 2 bases, with 10 bases between. The CDR3 here is CASSLTFNTEAFF. The CDR3 DNA sequence: TGTGCCAGCAGTTTGACTTTTAACACTGAAGCTTTCTTT.

The chain recombines TRBV28 with TRBJ2-1; D is possibly TRBD1 (5 bases). CDR3 length: 13 amino acids. Germline assignment: CDR1 MDHEN and CDR2 SYDVKM. V was pared by 7 bases and J by 2 bases, with 9 bases between. The DNA of the CDR3 is TGTGCCAGCAAGGCAGGGACCTACAATGAGCAGTTCTTC. Its protein product is CASKAGTYNEQFF. The full variable domain, rest sourced from reference TRBV28 and TRBJ2-1, is DVKVTQSSRYLVKRTGEKVFLECVQDMDHENMFWYRQDPGLGLRLIYFSYDVKMKEKGDIPEGYSVSREKKERFSLILESASTNQTSMYLCASKAGTYNEQFFGPGTRLTVL.

The chain joins TRBV10-3 to TRBJ2-3; 11 bases are a match to TRBD1. This CDR3 region has 19 residues. J was trimmed by 0 bases and V by 1 base; bases with no gene match: 9. The germline V gene has CDR1 ENHRY and CDR2 SYGVKD. The CDR3 loop reads CAISELRDRGIFSTDTQYF. The CDR3 nucleotides are TGTGCCATCAGTGAGTTGCGGGACAGGGGGATATTCAGCACAGATACGCAGTATTTT.

This clone was seen a few times. The rearrangement links TRBV30 to TRBJ2-5, with TRBD2 as a possible D gene (6 bases). There are 14 residues in the CDR3. With 2 bases removed from V and 3 bases from J, the gap between germline ends came to 13 bases. From germline, CDR1 is GTSNPN and CDR2 SVGIG (reference sequence). In nucleotides, the CDR3 is TGTGCCTGGAGTCCCGGGACTCGGGAAGAGACCCAGTACTTC. This translates into CAWSPGTREETQYF.

This rearrangement joins TRBV7-9 to TRBJ2-1, with a tentative D call TRBD1 (5 bases). Germline assignment: CDR1 SEHNR and CDR2 FQNEAQ (reference sequence). CDR3 length: 15 amino acids. V lost 3 bases and J lost 5, with 14 bases in between. CDR3 DNA sequence: TGTGCCAGCAGCTTGCAGGGCGTCCTGAACAATGAGCAGTTCTTC. It encodes CASSLQGVLNNEQFF.

The chain uses TRBV11-2 and TRBJ2-1; D perhaps matches TRBD2 (5 bases). Looked up from germline, CDR1 is SGHAT and CDR2 is FQNNGV. This CDR3 has 13 residues. The V gene lost 0 bases and the J gene lost 10 bases, with 10 bases spanning the gap. CDR3 sequence reads: CASSLDLAGEQFF. CDR3 nucleotide sequence: TGTGCCAGCAGCTTAGATTTGGCGGGCGAGCAGTTCTTC.

The chain has TRBV5-4 and TRBJ2-7; 7 bases align to TRBD1. Germline CDR1 SGHNT, CDR2 YYREEE (reference sequence). The length of the CDR3 is 16 residues. Trimming removed 4 bases from V and 2 bases from J; junction bases left unmatched: 12. In DNA form, the CDR3 reads TGTGCCAGCAGCCCGGAATACGACAGGGACCCCTACGAGCAGTACTTC. Protein product: CASSPEYDRDPYEQYF.

The chain couples TRBV5-1 to TRBJ2-5; 12 bases match TRBD2. Per germline, CDR1 SGHRS and CDR2 YFSETQ. This CDR3 is 16 amino acids long. After removal of 4 bases from V and 5 bases from J, the junction contained 9 bases not matched to a gene. The CDR3: CASSPETSGGRETQYF. For the CDR3, the DNA is TGCGCCAGCAGCCCGGAAACTAGCGGGGGGCGGGAGACCCAGTACTTC. Full variable domain (rest looked up from reference TRBV5-1 and TRBJ2-5): KAGVTQTPRYLIKTRGQQVTLSCSPISGHRSVSWYQQTPGQGLQFLFEYFSETQRNKGNFPGRFSGRQFSNSRSEMNVSTLELGDSALYLCASSPETSGGRETQYFGPGTRLLVL.

The chain carries TRBV19 and TRBJ2-1; 7 nucleotides line up with TRBD2. Trimming cost V 7 bases and J 10 bases; bases outside gene matches: 13. The CDR3 consists of 14 residues. Germline CDR1 is LNHDA and CDR2 is SQIVND (reference sequence). CDR3 DNA sequence: TGTGCCAGTACGGCGGGAGCTGGCGCATGGGAGCAGTTCTTC. As protein: CASTAGAGAWEQFF. Drawing the rest from reference TRBV19 and TRBJ2-1, the complete variable domain is DGGITQSPKYLFRKEGQNVTLSCEQNLNHDAMYWYRQDPGQGLRLIYYSQIVNDFQKGDIAEGYSVSREKKESFPLTVTSAQKNPTAFYLCASTAGAGAWEQFFGPGTRLTVL.

The chain couples TRBV28 to TRBJ1-2; the D gene is possibly TRBD1 (5 bases). CDR1 MDHEN and CDR2 SYDVKM come from the germline V gene. The CDR3 contains 13 residues. V was clipped by 4 bases and J by 8 bases, with 14 bases between them. The CDR3 loop is CASSYRWGYGYTF. The DNA of the CDR3 is TGTGCCAGCAGTTACAGGTGGGGTTACGGCTACACCTTC.

The gene calls are TRBV30 and TRBJ2-7; D is unclear. V lost 1 base and J 2 bases, leaving 6 bases between the germline ends. CDR1 is GTSNPN and CDR2 is SVGIG in the germline V gene (reference sequence). The CDR3 has 12 residues. As DNA, the CDR3 is TGTGCCTGGAGTGAGTTAGCCTACGAGCAGTACTTC. Its translation: CAWSELAYEQYF.

This clone showed up just once. The chain links TRBV11-3 to TRBJ2-1; 8 bases are shared with TRBD1. CDR3 length equals 13 residues. Germline CDR1 reads SGHNT; CDR2 reads YENEEA. Unmatched junction bases numbered 4, after V lost 4 bases and J lost 8 bases. For the CDR3, the DNA is TGTGCCAGCAGCTCCGGACAGGGTGATGAGCAGTTCTTC. It translates to CASSSGQGDEQFF.

V usage is TRBV4-2 and J usage is TRBJ1-4, with D unclear. The length of the CDR3 is 15 residues. Trimming pared 4 bases from V and 1 base from J, leaving 10 bases between. Germline CDR1 is LGHNA and CDR2 is YNFKEQ. DNA for the CDR3: TGTGCCAGCAGCCGTAGAGGGCAAACTAATGAAAAACTGTTTTTT. It encodes CASSRRGQTNEKLFF.

The rearrangement uses TRBV5-1 and TRBJ2-7; tentatively, D is TRBD1 (6 bases). Germline CDR1 reads SGHRS; CDR2 reads YFSETQ. V lost 2 bases and J 0 bases, leaving 9 bases between the germline ends. This CDR3 has 14 residues. The CDR3 DNA reads TGCGCCAGCAGCTTAGACAGGCCCTCCTACGAGCAGTACTTC. As protein: CASSLDRPSYEQYF.

The chain uses TRBV25-1 and TRBJ2-1, with 8 bases lining up with TRBD1. The length of the CDR3 is 18 residues. V lost 6 bases, J lost 8 bases, and 21 bases stayed unmatched. CDR1 MGHDK and CDR2 SYGVNS come from the germline V gene. The CDR3 region is CASRGAFGQGQGADEQFF. The DNA for the CDR3 is TGTGCCAGCAGAGGAGCTTTTGGTCAAGGCCAGGGGGCTGATGAGCAGTTCTTC.

This sequence joins TRBV9 and TRBJ2-7, with 7 bases that match TRBD1. The CDR3 loop spans 15 amino acids. V lost 0 bases and J lost 3; bases outside the gene matches: 6. Germline loops: CDR1 SGDLS, CDR2 YYNGEE. The CDR3 DNA reads TGTGCCAGCAGCGTAGGTCCGGGACAGCACTACGAGCAGTACTTC. Its translation is CASSVGPGQHYEQYF.

The chain has TRBV9 and TRBJ2-5, with D possibly matching TRBD1 (5 bases). The CDR3 contains 13 residues. Per germline, CDR1 SGDLS and CDR2 YYNGEE. V dropped 7 bases and J dropped 0 bases, with 10 bases sitting between them. CDR3 sequence reads: CASGDRYQETQYF. The CDR3 DNA is TGTGCCAGCGGAGACAGATACCAAGAGACCCAGTACTTC.

J is TRBJ2-7 and V is TRBV27, with 7 bases fitting TRBD2. CDR3 length: 16 amino acids. Per germline, CDR1 MNHEY and CDR2 SMNVEV (reference sequence). V was pared by 2 bases and J by 5 bases, with 12 bases of the junction left unmatched. In DNA, the CDR3 is TGTGCCAGCAGTTTAAGCCGTCGCGGGAGTGGGGACGAGCAGTACTTC. As protein: CASSLSRRGSGDEQYF.